A few counts support the clone carrying this T cell receptor beta chain. Produced via immunoSEQ multiplex PCR; TCRdb's table is partial and in-frame only. The sample has 150,000 to 200,000 clones; around 74% are singletons. The entry originates in a study of blood T cell repertoires in COVID-19. The germline V gene encodes CDR1 MDHEN and CDR2 SYDVKM. V shed 6 bases and J shed 0 bases, with 12 bases lying between them. The CDR3 sequence is 15 residues long. This receptor was taken from a man in his 70s with acute or convalescent COVID-19. The chain combines TRBV28 with TRBJ1-3; possible D gene TRBD1, 5 bases. Sample: peripheral blood. The CDR3 reads CASSDSYTSGNTIYF. CDR3 coding DNA: TGTGCCAGCAGCGACAGCTATACCTCTGGAAACACCATATATTTT.